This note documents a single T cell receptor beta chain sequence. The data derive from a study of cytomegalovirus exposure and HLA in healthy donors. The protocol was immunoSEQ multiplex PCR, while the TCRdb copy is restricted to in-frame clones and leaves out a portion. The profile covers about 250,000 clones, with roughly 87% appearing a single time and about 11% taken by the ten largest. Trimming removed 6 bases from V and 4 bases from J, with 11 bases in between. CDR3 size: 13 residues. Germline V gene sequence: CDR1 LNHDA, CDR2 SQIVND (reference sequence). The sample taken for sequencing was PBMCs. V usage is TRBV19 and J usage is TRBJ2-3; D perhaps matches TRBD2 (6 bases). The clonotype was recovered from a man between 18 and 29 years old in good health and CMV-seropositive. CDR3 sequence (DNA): TGTGCCAGTAGCCCGGGACTGGCAGATACGCAGTATTTT. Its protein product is CASSPGLADTQYF.